One and the same sample provided the 13 T cell receptor beta chains below, sequenced in a study of blood T cell repertoires in COVID-19. Only in-frame clones appear in the TCRdb table, and some are missing; sequencing was by immunoSEQ multiplex PCR. The data contain about 37,000 clones, around 87% of them seen just once; the ten biggest clones take up 60% to 80%. The sample comprised peripheral blood. Every receptor here comes from a man in his 70s with acute or convalescent COVID-19.

V is TRBV11-2 and J is TRBJ1-2; 9 nucleotides match TRBD1. The CDR3 is 14 residues long. Germline CDR1 reads SGHAT; CDR2 reads FQNNGV. J lost 6 bases, V lost 4 bases, and 6 bases had no gene match. CDR3 DNA: TGTGCCAGCAGCTCCCCGACAGGGGGTCATGGCTACACCTTC. Its protein product is CASSSPTGGHGYTF.

In its sample, this clone was seen once. V gene TRBV6-2 or TRBV6-3 combines with J gene TRBJ2-1; TRBD2 matches at 7 bases. CDR3 length: 15 amino acids. Germline V CDR1 and CDR2: MNHEY, SVGEGT. The V and J ends lost 6 bases and 7 bases, in that order; junction bases with no gene match: 12. The CDR3 sequence: CASSSSASGGNEQFF. CDR3 sequence (DNA): TGTGCCAGCAGCTCCTCAGCTAGCGGAGGAAATGAGCAGTTCTTC.

The V gene is TRBV3-1 (or the pseudogene TRBV3-2), the J gene TRBJ2-1, with 10 bases aligning to TRBD2. Germline V gene sequence: CDR1 LGHDT, CDR2 YNNKEL (reference sequence). The CDR3 sequence is 17 residues long. With V trimmed by 1 base and J by 6 bases, 9 bases remained unmatched. The CDR3 bases are TGTGCCAGCAGCCAAGCGCCAGGGTCTAGCGGGAGCAATGAGCAGTTCTTC. Its protein is CASSQAPGSSGSNEQFF.

The rearrangement links TRBV25-1 to TRBJ1-1, with D unclear. This CDR3 has 13 residues. Between the trimmed V and J ends, which lost 6 bases and 5 bases, there was a span of 13 bases. Germline CDR1 reads MGHDK; CDR2 reads SYGVNS. CDR3 region: CASSTAGRTEAFF. Written as DNA, the CDR3 is TGTGCCAGCAGCACAGCGGGAAGGACTGAAGCTTTCTTT. The full variable domain, completed using reference TRBV25-1 and TRBJ1-1, is EADIYQTPRYLVIGTGKKITLECSQTMGHDKMYWYQQDPGMELHLIHYSYGVNSTEKGDLSSESTVSRIRTEHFPLTLESARPSHTSQYLCASSTAGRTEAFFGQGTRLTVV.

The chain uses TRBV9 and TRBJ1-1, with TRBD1 matching 8 bases. Germline V gives CDR1 SGDLS, CDR2 YYNGEE. There are 15 residues in the CDR3. V lost 2 bases to trimming and J lost 1 base; unmatched junction nucleotides: 4. CDR3 nucleotide sequence: TGTGCCAGCAGCGTTTCCGGGACAGGGAACACTGAAGCTTTCTTT. It codes for CASSVSGTGNTEAFF.

CDR3 loop: CAGSRDRSSSYEQYF. The DNA of the CDR3 is TGTGCCGGGTCCCGGGACAGGAGTAGCTCCTACGAGCAGTACTTC. This chain joins TRBV2 and TRBJ2-7; 8 bases agree with TRBD1. Looked up from germline, CDR1 is SNHLY and CDR2 is FYNNEI. The CDR3 has 15 residues. Trimming at V came to 11 bases and at J to 0 bases, leaving 12 bases not matched to a gene.

The J gene is TRBJ2-2, the V gene TRBV12-3 or TRBV12-4, with D unclear. V lost 7 bases to trimming and J lost 5 bases, with 11 bases between them. This CDR3 has 13 residues. The CDR3 nucleotides are TGTGCCAGCACCCGGGTATGGACCGGGGAGCTGTTTTTT. It specifies CASTRVWTGELFF.

The chain uses TRBV11-3 and TRBJ2-7; D is possibly TRBD1 (6 bases). Germline lookup yields CDR1 SGHNT and CDR2 YENEEA. The CDR3 consists of 12 residues. V lost 3 bases and J lost 6, with 9 bases in between. Here the CDR3 reads CASSFRGSEQYF. DNA of the CDR3: TGTGCCAGCAGCTTCAGGGGAAGCGAGCAGTACTTC.

Here the CDR3 DNA reads TGTGCCAGCAGTTACAGGGGGCAGAGCAATCAGCCCCAGCATTTT. Translation gives CASSYRGQSNQPQHF. This rearrangement joins TRBV6-2 or TRBV6-3 to TRBJ1-5; 7 bases fit TRBD1. V lost 2 bases and J lost 1; bases outside the gene matches: 2. The CDR3 runs to 15 residues. The germline V gene encodes CDR1 MNHEY and CDR2 SVGEGT.

V usage is TRBV2 and J usage is TRBJ1-2; TRBD1 might be the D (5 bases). CDR1 and CDR2 (germline): SNHLY, FYNNEI. The CDR3 is 14 amino acids. V dropped 1 base and J dropped 7 bases, with 13 bases sitting between them. The CDR3 DNA is TGTGCCAGCAGTGAAGTTCTGGGGCGAGGTGGCTACACCTTC. This translates into CASSEVLGRGGYTF.

The V gene is TRBV6-5, the J gene TRBJ2-1; 10 positions agree with TRBD2. This CDR3 is built from 14 residues. The germline V gene has CDR1 MNHEY and CDR2 SVGAGI. With V trimmed by 6 bases and J by 4 bases, 3 bases remained unmatched. The CDR3 nucleotides read TGTGCCAGCAGCCAGACTAGCGGGTACAATGAGCAGTTCTTC. Its translation is CASSQTSGYNEQFF.

The chain joins TRBV4-3 to TRBJ1-6; TRBD1 is a possible D gene (5 bases). The CDR3 extends over 15 amino acids. Per germline, CDR1 LGHNA and CDR2 YSLEER. Trimming removed 2 bases from V and 9 bases from J, with 14 bases in between. Here the CDR3 reads CASSQLREEISPLHF. In nucleotides, the CDR3 is TGCGCCAGCAGCCAACTCAGGGAAGAAATTTCACCCCTCCACTTT.

CDR3 sequence: CASSSGSGTDTQYF. The DNA of the CDR3 is TGCGCCAGCAGCTCGGGGAGCGGCACAGATACGCAGTATTTT. The chain has TRBV5-1 and TRBJ2-3; weak D call: TRBD2 (5 bases). With 3 bases removed from V and 1 base from J, the gap between germline ends came to 9 bases. The CDR3 runs 14 residues. Germline-derived CDR1 and CDR2 are SGHRS and YFSETQ.